This TCR beta chain was sequenced in a study of shared clonotypes between healthy human individuals (TCRdb year 2020). Context from the whole study: Two women and a few men aged 18 to 49 years were included in the cohort. To estimate repertoire size and how much clonotypes are shared between individuals, the study performed deep sequencing of blood TCR repertoires from about 5 healthy adults. Libraries were prepared and TCR repertoires were sequenced by different laboratories using diverse techniques, in order to increase sequencing depth and limit assay-specific biases. Per donor, three plates each were used for CD4 naive and CD4 memory, two for CD8 naive, and one for CD8 memory. Each donor's leukapheresis produced roughly between roughly 0.9 and 9 billion PBMCs. Results the study describes overall, beyond this receptor: Sampling was restricted to blood, and TCR repertoires in tissue are likely to differ from TCR repertoires in blood. Pairwise subsampling led to the expectation that sequencing depth would affect the degree of clonotype sharing among donors. About 4.5% of naive CD4, around 3.5% of naive CD8, 2.3% of memory CD4, and around 0.42% of memory CD8 clonotypes were shared across a handful of donors. Clonotypes shared by all four sorted-subset donors showed higher generation probabilities than non-shared clonotypes. Even with the large sequencing depth, rarefaction of the sorted-subset datasets indicated that sequencing was incomplete. The small number of donors limited the genetic and exposure-history diversity represented. Naive subsets generally had larger estimated clonotype richness than memory subsets.

With regard to this clone: The specificity of this receptor is unknown. Base qualities were left out, and no much larger clone turns up one base away. This specimen includes other DNA sequences encoding the same CDR3.

Using the deep immunoSEQ assay, multiplex PCR amplified TCR CDR3 regions from genomic DNA. Genomic DNA extracted from each cell subset was distributed evenly over all wells of several immunoSEQ 96-well plates, and each plate served as one replicate. For sorted subsets, each replicate PCR was loaded with 200 ng genomic DNA, equivalent to 30,000 to 35,000 T cell genomes. The purified libraries were quantified using a Qubit 3.0 fluorometer, sized with a Bioanalyzer 2100, and then quantified again using the KAPA Library Quantification kit. Every immunoSEQ 96-well plate was sequenced on a separate single-read 150-cycle Illumina NextSeq 550 flow cell. The authors processed their data as follows. Because the immunoSEQ output held only junctional sequences and lacked quality scores, the filtering could not match the filtering applied to full-length reads. Sequences were annotated with PyIR, a Python wrapper for IgBLAST v1.9, using IMGT germline references to assign V/J genes and CDR3. Reads were filtered out if the reads had weak V/J assignments (E-value above 1e-6), no CDR3, stop codons, out-of-frame junctions, or ambiguous translated residues. V3J clonotypes were defined as sequences sharing an identical inferred V gene, J gene, and CDR3 amino acid sequence. To compute the percentage overlap between repertoires, the number of shared unique clonotypes was divided by the size of the smaller repertoire. Three approaches were used to assess repertoire richness: RTK rarefaction, the Chao1 estimator, and Recon v2.1 estimates of unobserved clonotypes. OLGA was used to compute generation probabilities for all TCRbeta clonotypes that the gDNA method yielded from a few donors. TCRdb holds this immuneACCESS table with in-frame rearrangements only. Some clones are missing; in checked studies, unresolved V genes explain under half, and the rest has no known cause. The V and J calls and clone size come from that table; D and trimming were worked out from the DNA. This sample comprises around 2,000,000 clones, about 95% of them detected only once. 0.9% to 1.3% of the sample rests with the top ten.

V loses 6 bases of germline sequence and J loses 0 bases, and the interval between the two ends is 9 bases. Sequences MNHEY (CDR1) and SMNVEV (CDR2) are obtained from the germline V gene (reference sequence). The CDR3 has 14 amino acids, counting the end cysteine and phenylalanine. Of the read, only the CDR3 DNA is kept; its 42 bases are in frame from base 1. CD8 naive samples consisted of CD45RO-negative cells that were positively selected for CCR7, yielding a CD45RA+CCR7+ population without TemRA cells. The donors were healthy, HIV-negative adults with no recently reported acute infections or vaccinations. Every donor was a Caucasian adult residing in Nashville, Tennessee, USA. After blood collection by leukapheresis, PBMCs were isolated using Ficoll-Histopaque density gradient centrifugation and then cryopreserved in the vapor phase of liquid nitrogen. Purity and quantity of every magnetically sorted T cell population were checked by analytical flow cytometry. Each sorted fraction had its genomic DNA isolated and then quantified by UV absorbance on a Nanodrop 2000c.

The rearranged chain carries TRBV27 and TRBJ1-5, and TRBD1 may be the D gene, going by 5 matching bases. This receptor was identified in a man between 18 and 29 years old in good health. The specimen sequenced was naive CD8+ T cells sorted from blood. Read against the paper, the sample's cell subset or site label means: CD45RA+CCR7+. The CDR3 region has the sequence CASRLGGSNQPQHF. The DNA sequence follows: TGTGCCAGCAGACTGGGGGGTAGCAATCAGCCCCAGCATTTT.